The 22 T cell receptor beta chains below come from one sample, sequenced in a study of CD8+CD57+ T cells in acquired aplastic anemia. TCR beta VDJ and CDR3 profiles were obtained from a genomic DNA template. One entry per CDR3 protein, called by TCRdb with MiXCR from the reads. The sample lists around 150,000 distinct CDR3 sequences; 71% were seen once. All patients picked for sequencing had shown, by flow cytometry, an expansion of CD8+CD57+ cells. Sample: sorted CD4+, CD8+, or CD8+CD57+ T cells (not recorded which) from PBMCs. These receptors came from a human donor with aplastic anemia.

The chain has TRBV2 and TRBJ2-3; 15 bases align to TRBD2. The trim removed 6 bases at V and 12 bases at J, leaving 7 bases unmatched. Germline values: CDR1 SNHLY, CDR2 FYNNEI. The CDR3 extends over 14 amino acids. The CDR3: CASRAGTSGRTQYF. The CDR3 region has the DNA TGTGCCAGCAGAGCCGGGACTAGCGGGAGGACCCAGTATTTT.

This clonotype was observed a few times. The chain carries TRBV29-1 and TRBJ1-2; no reliable D call. CDR1 is SQVTM, CDR2 ANQGSEA, per germline. There are 14 residues in the CDR3. V lost 0 bases to trimming and J lost 5 bases, with 13 bases between them. The CDR3 DNA reads as TGCAGCGTTGAAGATGGCACAGCAACATATGGCTACACCTTC. It is translated as CSVEDGTATYGYTF.

This clonotype was observed a few times. The V gene is TRBV7-9, the J gene TRBJ1-2, with a weak D call TRBD1 (6 bases). V lost 11 bases and J 0 bases, leaving 7 bases between the germline ends. The CDR3 runs to 11 residues. Germline V gene data show CDR1 as SEHNR and CDR2 as FQNEAQ (reference sequence). CDR3 residues: CAGQSNYGYTF. The DNA of the CDR3 is TGTGCCGGACAGTCTAACTATGGCTACACCTTC.

The gene calls are TRBV19 and TRBJ2-1, with TRBD2 as a possible D gene (5 bases). Trimming removed 3 bases at V and 0 bases at J, with 12 bases between. The germline V gene has CDR1 LNHDA and CDR2 SQIVND (reference sequence). CDR3 size: 16 residues. This CDR3 reads CASSIWGTSSYNEQFF. CDR3 in DNA: TGTGCCAGTAGTATTTGGGGTACTAGCTCCTACAATGAGCAGTTCTTC.

The chain joins TRBV19 to TRBJ2-3; D is possibly TRBD1 (8 bases). Germline V gene lookup returns CDR1 LNHDA and CDR2 SQIVND (reference sequence). V was cut by 2 bases and J by 3 bases, with 12 bases left in between. The CDR3 is made up of 15 amino acids. CDR3 protein: CASSISQGGTDTQYF. In DNA, the CDR3 is TGTGCCAGTAGTATATCACAGGGGGGGACAGATACGCAGTATTTT.

This clonotype appeared a few times. This chain joins TRBV2 and TRBJ1-2, with D unresolved. CDR1 and CDR2 from the germline V gene are SNHLY and FYNNEI. CDR3 size: 13 residues. V lost 4 bases to trimming and J lost 2 bases, with 8 bases between them. CDR3 sequence (DNA): TGTGCCAGCAGTGTGAAGAAAAACTATGGCTACACCTTC. Amino acid sequence: CASSVKKNYGYTF.

The chain is built from TRBV12-3 or TRBV12-4 and TRBJ2-5, with TRBD1 matching over 7 bases. V was pared by 5 bases and J by 4 bases, with 1 base of the junction left unmatched. This CDR3 comprises 12 residues. For the CDR3, the DNA is TGTGCCAGCAGTGCAGGGGGAGAGACCCAGTACTTC. This sequence encodes CASSAGGETQYF.

Ten or more counts support this clonotype. This sequence joins TRBV20-1 and TRBJ2-1, with TRBD2 identical over 7 bases. CDR3 size: 15 residues. The germline gives CDR1 DFQATT, CDR2 SNEGSKA (reference sequence). Trimming cost V 1 base and J 4 bases; bases outside gene matches: 7. CDR3 sequence: CSARVFQREYNEQFF. The CDR3 DNA is TGCAGTGCTAGAGTATTCCAGCGGGAATACAATGAGCAGTTCTTC.

This chain uses TRBV20-1 with TRBJ2-3; 9 nucleotides line up with TRBD2. CDR3 length: 15 residues. The junction had 17 bases not matched to a gene; V was cut back by 8 bases and J by 8 bases. The V gene's germline CDR1 is DFQATT and CDR2 SNEGSKA (reference sequence). The CDR3 DNA follows: TGCAGTTCAGAGACCAGCTCGGGACTAGCAGCTACGCAGTATTTT. Translated, it gives CSSETSSGLAATQYF.

CDR3 residues: CSATGLADYEQYF. In DNA form, the CDR3 reads TGCAGTGCCACGGGACTAGCGGACTACGAGCAGTACTTC. The chain uses TRBV20-1 and TRBJ2-7, with 11 nucleotides matching TRBD2. With 6 bases clipped from V and 3 bases from J, the junction kept 4 bases outside the gene matches. The CDR3 totals 13 residues. Germline V lookup: CDR1 DFQATT, CDR2 SNEGSKA (reference sequence).

Worth noting for this clonotype: Its ends do not fully match the called genes, so a read error is possible. The V call is TRBV25-1, the J call TRBJ2-5; D is possibly TRBD2 (5 bases). This CDR3 region has 14 residues. Germline loops: CDR1 MGHDK, CDR2 SYGVNS. DNA for the CDR3: TGCGCCAGCAGTGATCAACTAGTTGGAGAGACCCAGTACTTC. Protein product: CASSDQLVGETQYF.

J is TRBJ2-7 and V is TRBV20-1; D is unclear. V was trimmed by 2 bases and J by 4 bases, leaving 12 bases between them. The germline CDR1 and CDR2 sequences are DFQATT and SNEGSKA (reference sequence). CDR3 length equals 13 residues. CDR3 residues: CSARNPGRYEQYF. In DNA form, the CDR3 reads TGCAGTGCTAGAAACCCAGGCAGATACGAGCAGTACTTC.

V gene TRBV10-3 combines with J gene TRBJ2-3, with 9 nucleotides matching TRBD1. This CDR3 has 16 amino acids. V gave up 8 bases and J gave up 2 bases; unmatched junction bases: 11. Germline V CDR1 and CDR2: ENHRY, SYGVKD. Written as DNA, the CDR3 is TGTGCCATCGCCGGACAGGGGACGGGACCCACAGATACGCAGTATTTT. It specifies CAIAGQGTGPTDTQYF.

The chain is built from TRBV7-9 and TRBJ2-1, with TRBD1 matching over 9 bases. Per germline, CDR1 SEHNR and CDR2 FQNEAQ (reference sequence). V shed 6 bases and J 5 bases; nucleotides not matched to a gene: 17. This CDR3 is 18 amino acids long. CDR3 sequence reads: CASRTGTGSESVDNEQFF. The CDR3 DNA reads as TGTGCCAGCAGAACCGGGACAGGGAGCGAATCGGTTGACAATGAGCAGTTCTTC.

V is TRBV12-3 or TRBV12-4 and J is TRBJ1-1; no clear D gene. V was shortened by 4 bases and J by 5 bases, with 8 bases between the two germline ends. This CDR3 has 12 amino acids. DNA for the CDR3: TGTGCCAGCAGTTGGGGTGGTACTGAAGCTTTCTTT. Translation: CASSWGGTEAFF.

The V call is TRBV20-1, the J call TRBJ2-1; unclear D gene. Germline V gene data show CDR1 as DFQATT and CDR2 as SNEGSKA (reference sequence). This CDR3 region has 15 residues. V gave up 6 bases and J gave up 7 bases, with 22 bases separating them. CDR3 residues: CSATSDAQASNEQFF. As DNA, the CDR3 is TGCAGTGCCACCAGTGATGCCCAGGCTAGTAATGAGCAGTTCTTC.

Written as DNA, the CDR3 is TGTGCCAGCAGCCCGGGACAGGGGGCTTATGGCTACACCTTC. Its protein product is CASSPGQGAYGYTF. This chain links TRBV5-4 with TRBJ1-2; 12 bases match TRBD1. CDR1 and CDR2 from the germline V gene are SGHNT and YYREEE (reference sequence). Trimming at V came to 4 bases and at J to 5 bases, leaving 3 bases not matched to a gene. The CDR3 runs to 14 residues.

This clonotype appeared a few times. An end of the junction differs from the germline gene, which may be a read error. The V and J genes are TRBV6-5 and TRBJ1-1, with unresolved D. CDR1 is MNHEY, CDR2 SVGAGI, per germline. The CDR3 has 11 amino acids. The CDR3 sequence is CATWGGNRAFF. CDR3 bases: TGCGCCACCTGGGGAGGGAACCGAGCTTTCTTT.

This clonotype appeared once. The junction departs from the called germline gene at one end, perhaps through a read error. The rearrangement uses TRBV25-1 and TRBJ2-7; D is unclear. Germline V gene data show CDR1 as MGHDK and CDR2 as SYGVNS. This CDR3 has 14 amino acids. The CDR3 DNA follows: TGTGCCAGCAGTGTAGACTCGAGCTCCTACGAGCAGTGCTTC. It is translated as CASSVDSSSYEQCF.

This rearrangement joins TRBV30 to TRBJ2-3; maybe TRBD1 (6 bases). Looked up from germline, CDR1 is GTSNPN and CDR2 is SVGIG (reference sequence). Trimming stripped 5 bases from V and 5 bases from J, with 20 bases between. The CDR3 sequence is 15 residues long. This CDR3 is CAWGNPSGAGDTQYF. DNA of the CDR3: TGTGCCTGGGGAAACCCGTCAGGGGCGGGAGATACGCAGTATTTT.

On this clonotype: Because the CDR3's place on the DNA is in doubt, the DNA is left out and the CDR3 is given as listed by TCRdb. The gene calls are TRBV7-9 and TRBJ2-2; whether TRBD1, the table's D call, matches the DNA was not checked. Germline V gene data show CDR1 as SEHNR and CDR2 as FQNEAQ (reference sequence). The CDR3 has 20 amino acids, counting both end residues. The CDR3 is CASSFYLCAWSVQPGGELFF.

The rearrangement joins TRBV2 to TRBJ1-4, with D maybe TRBD1 (5 bases). Trimming stripped 4 bases from V and 7 bases from J, with 25 bases between. Germline V CDR1 and CDR2: SNHLY, FYNNEI. This CDR3 has 18 residues. CDR3: CASSGRQNFGVVGEKLFF. The CDR3, as DNA: TGTGCCAGCAGTGGGAGACAGAACTTTGGAGTTGTGGGTGAAAAACTGTTTTTT.